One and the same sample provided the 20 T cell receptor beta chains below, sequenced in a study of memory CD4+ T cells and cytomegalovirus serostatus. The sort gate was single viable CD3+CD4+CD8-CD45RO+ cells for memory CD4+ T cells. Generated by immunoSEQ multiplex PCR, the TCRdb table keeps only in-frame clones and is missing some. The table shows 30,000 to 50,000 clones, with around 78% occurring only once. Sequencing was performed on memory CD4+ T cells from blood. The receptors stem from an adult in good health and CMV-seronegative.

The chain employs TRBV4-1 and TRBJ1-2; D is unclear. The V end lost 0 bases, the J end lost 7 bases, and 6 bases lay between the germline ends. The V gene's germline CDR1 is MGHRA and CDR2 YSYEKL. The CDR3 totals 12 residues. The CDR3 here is CASSQEAGGYTF. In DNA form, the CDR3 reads TGCGCCAGCAGCCAAGAGGCTGGTGGCTACACCTTC.

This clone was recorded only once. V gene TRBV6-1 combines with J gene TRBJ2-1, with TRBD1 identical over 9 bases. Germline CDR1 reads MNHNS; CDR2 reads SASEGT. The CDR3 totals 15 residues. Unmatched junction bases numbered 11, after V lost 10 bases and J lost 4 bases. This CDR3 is CATTGDRALYNEQFF. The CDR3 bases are TGTGCCACCACGGGGGACAGGGCCTTATACAATGAGCAGTTCTTC.

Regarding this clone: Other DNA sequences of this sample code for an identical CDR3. CDR3 in DNA: TGCAGTGCTAGAAGGGAGACCCAGTACTTC. Protein: CSARRETQYF. The chain employs TRBV20-1 and TRBJ2-5; no firm D call. The CDR3 extends over 10 amino acids. V lost 2 bases, J lost 5 bases, and 3 bases lay in between. The germline CDR1 and CDR2 sequences are DFQATT and SNEGSKA (reference sequence).

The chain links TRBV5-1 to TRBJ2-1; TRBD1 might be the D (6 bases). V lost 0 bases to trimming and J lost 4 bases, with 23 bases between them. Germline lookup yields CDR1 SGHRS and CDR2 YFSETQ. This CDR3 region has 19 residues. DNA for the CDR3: TGCGCCAGCAGCTTGGGTATTGGTGAAGGTCAGGGGAAATACAATGAGCAGTTCTTC. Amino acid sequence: CASSLGIGEGQGKYNEQFF. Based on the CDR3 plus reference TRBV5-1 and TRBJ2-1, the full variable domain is KAGVTQTPRYLIKTRGQQVTLSCSPISGHRSVSWYQQTPGQGLQFLFEYFSETQRNKGNFPGRFSGRQFSNSRSEMNVSTLELGDSALYLCASSLGIGEGQGKYNEQFFGPGTRLTVL.

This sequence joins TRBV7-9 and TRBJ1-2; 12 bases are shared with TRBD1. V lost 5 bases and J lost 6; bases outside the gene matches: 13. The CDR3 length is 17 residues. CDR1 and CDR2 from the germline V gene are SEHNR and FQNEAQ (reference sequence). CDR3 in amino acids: CASSPRGMGQGADGYTF. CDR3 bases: TGTGCCAGCAGCCCTAGGGGTATGGGACAGGGGGCGGATGGCTACACCTTC.

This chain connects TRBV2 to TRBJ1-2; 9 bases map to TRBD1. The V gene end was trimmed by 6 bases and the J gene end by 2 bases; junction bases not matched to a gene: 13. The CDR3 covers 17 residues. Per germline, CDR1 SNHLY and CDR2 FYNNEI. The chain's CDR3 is CASRANRGRMSNYGYTF. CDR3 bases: TGTGCCAGCAGAGCTAACAGGGGGCGCATGTCCAACTATGGCTACACCTTC.

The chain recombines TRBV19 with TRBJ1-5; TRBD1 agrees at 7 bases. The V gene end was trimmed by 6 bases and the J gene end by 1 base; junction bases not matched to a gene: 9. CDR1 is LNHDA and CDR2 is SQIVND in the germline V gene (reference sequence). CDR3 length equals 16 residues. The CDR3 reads CASSPRGRGSNQPQHF. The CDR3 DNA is TGTGCCAGTAGCCCGAGGGGGCGTGGGAGCAATCAGCCCCAGCATTTT.

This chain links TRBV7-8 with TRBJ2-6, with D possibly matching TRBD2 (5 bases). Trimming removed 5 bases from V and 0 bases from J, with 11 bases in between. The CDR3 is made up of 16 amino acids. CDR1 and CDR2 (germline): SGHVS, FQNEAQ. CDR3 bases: TGTGCCAGCAGCCTCCGACGGGGCTCTGGGGCCAACGTCCTGACTTTC. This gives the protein CASSLRRGSGANVLTF.

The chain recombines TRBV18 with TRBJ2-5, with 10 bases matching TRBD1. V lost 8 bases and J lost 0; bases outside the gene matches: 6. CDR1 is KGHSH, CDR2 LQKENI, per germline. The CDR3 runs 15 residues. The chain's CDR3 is CASSRTGGNQETQYF. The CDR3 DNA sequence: TGTGCCAGCAGTCGGACAGGGGGGAACCAAGAGACCCAGTACTTC.

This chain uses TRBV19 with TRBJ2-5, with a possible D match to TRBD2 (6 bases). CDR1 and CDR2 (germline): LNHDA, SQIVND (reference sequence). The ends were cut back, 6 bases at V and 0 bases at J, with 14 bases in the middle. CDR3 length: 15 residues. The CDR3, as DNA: TGTGCCAGTAGCCGGGAGATGGGATACCAAGAGACCCAGTACTTC. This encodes CASSREMGYQETQYF.

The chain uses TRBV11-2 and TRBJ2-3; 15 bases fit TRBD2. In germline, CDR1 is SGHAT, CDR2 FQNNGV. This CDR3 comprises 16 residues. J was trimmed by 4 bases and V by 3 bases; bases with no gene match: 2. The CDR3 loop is CASSLGLAGGSDTQYF. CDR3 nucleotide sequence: TGTGCCAGCAGCTTGGGACTAGCGGGGGGATCAGATACGCAGTATTTT.

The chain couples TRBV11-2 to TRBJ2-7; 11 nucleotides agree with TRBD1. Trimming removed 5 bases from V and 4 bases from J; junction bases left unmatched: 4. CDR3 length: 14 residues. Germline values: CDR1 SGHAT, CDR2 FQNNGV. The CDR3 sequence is CASSLDRGRYEQYF. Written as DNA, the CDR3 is TGTGCCAGCAGCCTGGACAGGGGGCGTTACGAGCAGTACTTC.

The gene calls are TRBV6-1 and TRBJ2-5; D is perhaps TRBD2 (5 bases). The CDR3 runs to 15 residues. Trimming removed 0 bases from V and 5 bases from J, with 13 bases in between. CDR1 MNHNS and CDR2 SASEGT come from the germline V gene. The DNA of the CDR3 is TGTGCCAGCAGTGAAGCACTAGAGTCTTGGGAGACCCAGTACTTC. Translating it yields CASSEALESWETQYF.

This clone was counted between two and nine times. The CDR3 loop reads CATSYDSRTKAFF. The CDR3 DNA follows: TGTGCCACCAGTTACGATTCCCGGACGAAAGCTTTCTTT. The chain joins TRBV15 to TRBJ1-1; D is unclear. The V end lost 6 bases, the J end lost 9 bases, and 17 bases lay between the germline ends. CDR1 is LNHNV and CDR2 is YYDKDF in the germline V gene (reference sequence). The length of the CDR3 is 13 residues.

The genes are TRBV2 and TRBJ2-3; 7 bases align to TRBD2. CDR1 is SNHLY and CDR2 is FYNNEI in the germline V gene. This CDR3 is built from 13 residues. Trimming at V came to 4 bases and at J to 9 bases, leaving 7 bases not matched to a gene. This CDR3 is CASSVGLGGTQYF. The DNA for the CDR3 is TGTGCCAGCAGTGTAGGGTTGGGAGGGACGCAGTATTTT.

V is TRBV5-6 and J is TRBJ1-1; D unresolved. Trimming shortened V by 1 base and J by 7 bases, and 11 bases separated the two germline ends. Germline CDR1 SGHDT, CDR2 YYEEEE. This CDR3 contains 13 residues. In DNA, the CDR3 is TGTGCCAGCAGCTTGCGAGGGCCGGGTGAAGCTTTCTTT. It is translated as CASSLRGPGEAFF.

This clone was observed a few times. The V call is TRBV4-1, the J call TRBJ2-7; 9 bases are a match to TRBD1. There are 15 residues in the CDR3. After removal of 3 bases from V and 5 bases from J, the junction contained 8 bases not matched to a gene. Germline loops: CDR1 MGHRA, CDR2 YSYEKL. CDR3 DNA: TGCGCCAGCAGCCAGCCGGGACAGGGACTTCACGAGCAGTACTTC. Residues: CASSQPGQGLHEQYF.

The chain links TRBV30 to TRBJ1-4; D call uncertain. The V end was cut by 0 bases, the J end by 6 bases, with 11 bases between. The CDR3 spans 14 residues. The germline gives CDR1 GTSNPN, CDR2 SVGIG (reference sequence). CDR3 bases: TGTGCCTGGAGTGTTGGAGCGGGTCATGAAAAACTGTTTTTT. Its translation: CAWSVGAGHEKLFF.

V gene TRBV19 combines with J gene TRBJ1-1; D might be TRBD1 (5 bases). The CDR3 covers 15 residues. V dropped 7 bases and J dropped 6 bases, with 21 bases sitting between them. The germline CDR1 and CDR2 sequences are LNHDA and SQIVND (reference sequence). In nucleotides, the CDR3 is TGTGCCAGTACGGAACTCAGGGCTGGGGTTCCTGAAGCTTTCTTT. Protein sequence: CASTELRAGVPEAFF.

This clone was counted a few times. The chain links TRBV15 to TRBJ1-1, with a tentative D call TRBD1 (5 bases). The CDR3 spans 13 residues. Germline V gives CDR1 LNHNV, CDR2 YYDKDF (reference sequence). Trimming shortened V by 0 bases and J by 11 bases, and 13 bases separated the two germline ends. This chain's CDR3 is CATSRERWGMAFF. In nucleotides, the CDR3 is TGTGCCACCAGCAGAGAGAGGTGGGGCATGGCTTTCTTT.